This T cell receptor beta chain emerged from a study of OX40 agonist ivuxolimab in advanced cancers. CDR3 length: 12 amino acids. Germline CDR1 and CDR2: SNHLY and FYNNEI. Produced via immunoSEQ multiplex PCR; TCRdb's table is partial and in-frame only. Of 65,000 to 85,000 clones listed, about 80% are singletons. V usage is TRBV2 and J usage is TRBJ2-7; D perhaps matches TRBD2 (6 bases). Sequencing used CD4+ or CD8+ T cells sorted from blood, obtained in a trial of the OX40 agonist ivuxolimab. The TCR was taken from an adult with an advanced solid tumor such as melanoma, head and neck, liver or kidney cancer. CDR3 in DNA: TGTGCTTGGCGCGGGGCATCCTACGAGCAGTACTTC. Translated, it gives CAWRGASYEQYF.